These 22 T cell receptor beta chains were all obtained from the same sample, sequenced in a study of Ad26.COV2.S vaccination and SARS-CoV-2 variants. Measured with immunoSEQ multiplex PCR; TCRdb has only the in-frame clones, and not every one. Of hundreds of thousands of clones in the sample, roughly 90% were seen once. Regarding treatment: roughly 19 received Ad26.COV2.S at low or high dose, single or two shots; five or six received placebo; per-sample allocation not given. After the first vaccine or placebo injection, samples were drawn on day 63. The specimen comprised peripheral blood, sampled in a trial of Ad26.COV2.S vaccine versus placebo. The receptors derive from a person aged 18 to 59 who received the Ad26.COV2.S COVID-19 vaccine or a placebo.

Of note for this clone: At one end, the junction sequence differs from germline, possibly due to a read error. The CDR3 loop is CASSPQGIVNTEAFF. The CDR3 region has the DNA TGTGCCAGCTCGCCACAGGGGATTGTGAACACTGAAGCTTTCTTT. V is TRBV18 and J is TRBJ1-1; 7 bases agree with TRBD1. The germline V gene encodes CDR1 KGHSH and CDR2 LQKENI. CDR3 length: 15 amino acids.

The chain has TRBV7-2 and TRBJ1-5; D remains ambiguous. The CDR3 length is 13 residues. V shed 8 bases and J shed 1 base, with 9 bases lying between them. The germline gives CDR1 SGHTA, CDR2 FQGNSA. CDR3 protein: CASGRWSNQPQHF. The CDR3, as DNA: TGTGCCAGCGGGAGGTGGAGCAATCAGCCCCAGCATTTT.

The V and J genes are TRBV5-1 and TRBJ2-1; 10 nucleotides align to TRBD2. Germline trimming cut 8 bases from V and 9 bases from J; bases unmatched to any gene: 14. The CDR3 spans 15 residues. Germline V gene data show CDR1 as SGHRS and CDR2 as YFSETQ. The CDR3, as DNA: TGCGCCAGTATCCCAACAGCGGGGGGGCCGGGTGAGCAGTTCTTC. It encodes CASIPTAGGPGEQFF.

This clone was detected only once. V is TRBV14 and J is TRBJ2-7; TRBD2 matches at 8 bases. CDR1 is SGHDN, CDR2 FVKESK, per germline. Trimming cost V 7 bases and J 3 bases; bases outside gene matches: 14. The CDR3 sequence is 16 residues long. In DNA, the CDR3 is TGTGCCAGCAATAAAGGCACGGTAGCGGGGCTCTACGAGCAGTACTTC. Protein: CASNKGTVAGLYEQYF.

This clone was seen once. The rearrangement links TRBV11-1 to TRBJ2-7; tentative D call: TRBD2 (6 bases). Trimming took 3 bases from V and 2 from J, leaving 11 bases between them. Germline CDR1 and CDR2: SGHAT and FQDESV (reference sequence). CDR3 length: 14 amino acids. CDR3 region: CASSLTRGPYEQYF. CDR3 DNA: TGTGCCAGCAGCTTGACGCGGGGCCCCTACGAGCAGTACTTC.

The chain carries TRBV4-3 and TRBJ2-7, with 7 bases matching TRBD1. This CDR3 region has 15 residues. CDR1 is LGHNA, CDR2 YSLEER, per germline. V dropped 2 bases and J dropped 2; count of bases not matched to a gene: 6. CDR3 loop: CASSQSRDSTYEQYF. The CDR3, as DNA: TGCGCCAGCAGCCAATCCCGGGACAGTACCTACGAGCAGTACTTC.

The V call is TRBV6-5, the J call TRBJ2-7, with TRBD2 as a possible D gene (6 bases). The CDR3 has 15 amino acids. V lost 2 bases and J lost 4, with 15 bases in between. Germline V gene data show CDR1 as MNHEY and CDR2 as SVGAGI. In DNA form, the CDR3 reads TGTGCCAGCAGTTACGATGCGGGGTTGAGGTACGAGCAGTACTTC. This translates into CASSYDAGLRYEQYF.

In regard to this clone: Different DNA sequences within this sample yield the same CDR3. V gene TRBV18 combines with J gene TRBJ1-1; D is uncertain. From germline, CDR1 is KGHSH and CDR2 LQKENI. This CDR3 is 12 amino acids long. The V end lost 1 base, the J end lost 2 bases, and 2 bases lay between the germline ends. This chain's CDR3 is CASSPLNTEAFF. CDR3 nucleotides: TGTGCCAGCTCACCACTAAACACTGAAGCTTTCTTT.

This chain uses TRBV12-3 or TRBV12-4 with TRBJ2-7; tentative D call: TRBD1 (6 bases). Trimming removed 5 bases from V and 5 bases from J, with 10 bases in between. The CDR3 spans 12 residues. DNA for the CDR3: TGTGCCAGCAGTCCCTGGACAGACGAGCAGTACTTC. Residues: CASSPWTDEQYF.

CDR3 DNA: TGTGCCAGCAGCGAAGCGGGAGGGCCTGGTTACAATGAGCAGTTCTTC. It codes for CASSEAGGPGYNEQFF. The V call is TRBV11-3, the J call TRBJ2-1; 10 bases match TRBD2. The germline V gene has CDR1 SGHNT and CDR2 YENEEA. V shed 5 bases, J shed 4 bases, and the junction held 8 bases outside the gene matches. The CDR3 runs to 16 residues.

The V gene is TRBV3-1 (or the pseudogene TRBV3-2), the J gene TRBJ2-1; perhaps TRBD2 as D (6 bases). V lost 1 base, J lost 2 bases, and 9 bases lay in between. The CDR3 is 15 amino acids. Germline V gives CDR1 LGHDT, CDR2 YNNKEL (reference sequence). The CDR3 DNA follows: TGTGCCAGCAGCCAAGTTAGCGGTACCTACAATGAGCAGTTCTTC. Translating it yields CASSQVSGTYNEQFF.

This clone has a single count. V is TRBV18 and J is TRBJ2-5, with D tentatively TRBD1 (5 bases). There are 13 residues in the CDR3. In germline, CDR1 is KGHSH, CDR2 LQKENI. Trimming shortened V by 3 bases and J by 5 bases, and 10 bases separated the two germline ends. CDR3: CASSPQGFETQYF. In DNA, the CDR3 is TGTGCCAGCTCACCGCAGGGTTTCGAGACCCAGTACTTC.

The V and J genes are TRBV27 and TRBJ1-1; TRBD1 might be the D (5 bases). Germline CDR1 is MNHEY and CDR2 is SMNVEV (reference sequence). The length of the CDR3 is 17 residues. V lost 3 bases, J lost 0 bases, and 17 bases lay in between. The CDR3: CASSFFRVGSMNTEAFF. CDR3 nucleotides: TGTGCCAGCAGTTTTTTCAGGGTGGGGTCAATGAACACTGAAGCTTTCTTT.

A note on this clone: Other DNA variants within this sample encode the same CDR3. This chain connects TRBV27 to TRBJ2-7; 8 nucleotides align to TRBD1. Losses at the gene ends were 0 bases for V and 3 bases for J; bases not matched to a gene: 4. CDR3 length: 15 amino acids. In germline, CDR1 is MNHEY, CDR2 SMNVEV (reference sequence). Written as DNA, the CDR3 is TGTGCCAGCAGTTTATCGGGGACAGGATACTACGAGCAGTACTTC. Its translation: CASSLSGTGYYEQYF.

There are a few counts of this clone. The chain is built from TRBV7-2 and TRBJ2-7; possible D gene TRBD2, 6 bases. V gave up 2 bases and J gave up 2 bases, with 16 bases separating them. The CDR3 contains 16 residues. Germline V CDR1 and CDR2: SGHTA, FQGNSA. The CDR3 reads CASSLSAGYTPYEQYF. In DNA form, the CDR3 reads TGTGCCAGCAGCTTATCGGCGGGATACACACCCTACGAGCAGTACTTC.

The gene calls are TRBV19 and TRBJ2-7; D might be TRBD2 (5 bases). The germline CDR1 and CDR2 sequences are LNHDA and SQIVND (reference sequence). The CDR3 is 14 residues long. Trimming shortened V by 5 bases and J by 3 bases, and 14 bases separated the two germline ends. In nucleotides, the CDR3 is TGTGCCAGTAGTCAGTGGAGGATAGGCTACGAGCAGTACTTC. Amino acid sequence: CASSQWRIGYEQYF.

The chain employs TRBV7-7 and TRBJ1-4; 7 bases are shared with TRBD1. Germline lookup yields CDR1 SSHAT and CDR2 FNYEAQ (reference sequence). With 5 bases clipped from V and 7 bases from J, the junction kept 13 bases outside the gene matches. The length of the CDR3 is 16 residues. The CDR3 sequence is CASSPPKGARGEKLFF. CDR3 sequence (DNA): TGTGCCAGCAGCCCCCCCAAGGGGGCCAGGGGTGAAAAACTGTTTTTT.

J is TRBJ2-2 and V is TRBV11-3, with 7 bases that match TRBD2. CDR3 length equals 17 residues. The germline CDR1 and CDR2 sequences are SGHNT and YENEEA. Trimming removed 1 base from V and 5 bases from J; junction bases left unmatched: 10. The CDR3 loop reads CASSLGVSSGDTGELFF. As DNA, the CDR3 is TGTGCCAGCAGCTTAGGTGTATCAAGCGGGGATACCGGGGAGCTGTTTTTT.

As for this clone: The sample holds other DNA sequences that translate to the same CDR3. This rearrangement joins TRBV7-9 to TRBJ1-2; 10 nucleotides line up with TRBD1. The CDR3 has 14 amino acids. The trim removed 3 bases at V and 5 bases at J, leaving 3 bases unmatched. Germline CDR1 SEHNR, CDR2 FQNEAQ (reference sequence). The chain's CDR3 is CASSLDRGGYGYTF. In DNA form, the CDR3 reads TGTGCCAGCAGCTTGGACAGGGGGGGATATGGCTACACCTTC.

V and J are TRBV5-8 and TRBJ1-6; D is unclear. The CDR3 runs to 15 residues. Trimming removed 3 bases from V and 10 bases from J, with 17 bases in between. CDR1 is SGHTS and CDR2 is YDEGEE in the germline V gene. The CDR3, as DNA: TGTGCCAGCAGCTCCGGGGTGGGCCGAGGGTCACCCCTCCACTTT. Encoded protein: CASSSGVGRGSPLHF.

The V and J genes are TRBV5-1 and TRBJ2-1, with 8 bases that match TRBD1. CDR1 and CDR2 (germline): SGHRS, YFSETQ. This CDR3 comprises 15 residues. After removal of 0 bases from V and 10 bases from J, the junction contained 9 bases not matched to a gene. CDR3 coding DNA: TGCGCCAGCAGCTTGGCCAGGGGGCAACAGGACGAGCAGTTCTTC. Its translation is CASSLARGQQDEQFF.

The V call is TRBV4-2, the J call TRBJ2-7, with a weak D call TRBD1 (5 bases). The V and J ends lost 0 bases and 0 bases respectively, with 12 bases between them. The germline V gene has CDR1 LGHNA and CDR2 YNFKEQ. The CDR3 covers 16 residues. CDR3 residues: CASSQDQQVLSYEQYF. CDR3 coding DNA: TGTGCCAGCAGCCAAGATCAACAGGTCCTCTCCTACGAGCAGTACTTC.